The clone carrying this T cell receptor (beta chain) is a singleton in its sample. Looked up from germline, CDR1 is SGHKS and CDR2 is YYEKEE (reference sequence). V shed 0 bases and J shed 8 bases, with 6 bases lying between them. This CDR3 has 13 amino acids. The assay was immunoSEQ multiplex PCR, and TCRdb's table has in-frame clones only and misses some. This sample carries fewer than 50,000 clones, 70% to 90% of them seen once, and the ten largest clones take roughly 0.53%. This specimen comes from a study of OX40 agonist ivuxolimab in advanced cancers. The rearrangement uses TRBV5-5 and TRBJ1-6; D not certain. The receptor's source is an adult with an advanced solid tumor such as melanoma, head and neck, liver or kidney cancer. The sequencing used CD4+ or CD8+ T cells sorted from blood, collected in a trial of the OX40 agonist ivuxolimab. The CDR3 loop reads CASSLDPHSPLHF. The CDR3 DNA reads TGTGCCAGCAGCTTGGACCCCCATTCACCCCTCCACTTT.